What follows are 19 T cell receptor beta chains derived from one specimen sequenced in a study of OX40 agonist ivuxolimab in advanced cancers. This table comes from immunoSEQ multiplex PCR, and its TCRdb copy is limited to in-frame clones, with some not included. Found here are approximately 160,000 clones, roughly 92% of them singletons; the top ten hold about 0.3%. This sample comprised CD4+ or CD8+ T cells sorted from blood, obtained in a trial of the OX40 agonist ivuxolimab. These receptors were obtained from an adult with an advanced solid tumor such as melanoma, head and neck, liver or kidney cancer.

The chain links TRBV6-5 to TRBJ1-1, with TRBD1 matching over 9 bases. The CDR3 has 16 amino acids. Germline values: CDR1 MNHEY, CDR2 SVGAGI. V was pared by 4 bases and J by 1 base, with 7 bases of the junction left unmatched. CDR3 in amino acids: CASSFLGQGRNTEAFF. The DNA of the CDR3 is TGTGCCAGCAGTTTCCTAGGACAGGGGAGGAACACTGAAGCTTTCTTT.

The chain links TRBV15 to TRBJ1-5, with 10 bases identical to TRBD1. The CDR3 runs 14 residues. With 3 bases clipped from V and 4 bases from J, the junction kept 0 bases outside the gene matches. Germline-derived CDR1 and CDR2 are LNHNV and YYDKDF (reference sequence). The CDR3 DNA is TGTGCCACCAGCAGGGGACAGGGGAATCAGCCCCAGCATTTT. It is translated as CATSRGQGNQPQHF.

This sequence joins TRBV6-5 and TRBJ2-5, with D tentatively TRBD1 (8 bases). There are 15 residues in the CDR3. The V and J ends lost 5 bases and 5 bases respectively, with 18 bases between them. In germline, CDR1 is MNHEY, CDR2 SVGAGI. DNA for the CDR3: TGTGCCAGCAGTCGAGTCAGGGGGCGGGGGGAGACCCAGTACTTC. Translated, it gives CASSRVRGRGETQYF.

This clone was seen a single time. V usage is TRBV19 and J usage is TRBJ2-7; no reliable D call. Germline CDR1 reads LNHDA; CDR2 reads SQIVND (reference sequence). V lost 3 bases, J lost 2 bases, and 8 bases lay in between. This CDR3 comprises 13 residues. CDR3 sequence (DNA): TGTGCCAGTAGTATCACGAGGACCTACGAGCAGTACTTC. Its protein product is CASSITRTYEQYF.

This clone showed up just once. The chain couples TRBV28 to TRBJ1-1; TRBD1 matches at 12 bases. Germline CDR1 is MDHEN and CDR2 is SYDVKM. The CDR3 length is 15 residues. With V trimmed by 7 bases and J by 3 bases, 6 bases remained unmatched. Here the CDR3 DNA reads TGTGCCAGCACCGGGACAGGGGGCAGGGACACTGAAGCTTTCTTT. It yields the protein CASTGTGGRDTEAFF.

The genes are TRBV5-1 and TRBJ1-2; D remains unclear. The CDR3 consists of 16 residues. Trimming shortened V by 0 bases and J by 3 bases, and 15 bases separated the two germline ends. Per germline, CDR1 SGHRS and CDR2 YFSETQ. The chain's CDR3 is CASSLGAGPADYGYTF. The CDR3 DNA is TGCGCCAGCAGCTTGGGGGCAGGCCCAGCGGACTATGGCTACACCTTC.

The V call is TRBV7-5, the J call TRBJ1-4; the table assigns TRBD1, which was not confirmed against the DNA. TRBV7-5 is a pseudogene segment. The CDR3 sequence is 15 residues long. This CDR3 is CARSLRGTDNEKLFF. The CDR3 coding sequence is TGTGCCAGAAGCTTAAGGGGGACGGACAATGAAAAACTGTTTTTT.

The chain recombines TRBV7-2 with TRBJ2-3; the D gene is possibly TRBD2 (6 bases). This CDR3 contains 17 residues. The V gene's germline CDR1 is SGHTA and CDR2 FQGNSA. The V gene lost 0 bases and the J gene lost 0 bases, with 13 bases spanning the gap. CDR3 in DNA: TGTGCCAGCAGCTTAGCTGGGCTAGCGTACAGCACAGATACGCAGTATTTT. It specifies CASSLAGLAYSTDTQYF.

The chain carries TRBV5-6 and TRBJ1-2; tentative D call: TRBD1 (6 bases). This CDR3 region has 14 residues. CDR1 SGHDT and CDR2 YYEEEE come from the germline V gene. Trimming stripped 5 bases from V and 4 bases from J, with 15 bases between. For the CDR3, the DNA is TGTGCCAGCAGGGATTTCGGGGGGCCCTATGGCTACACCTTC. It encodes CASRDFGGPYGYTF.

The rearrangement joins TRBV5-6 to TRBJ1-1; no definite D call. Germline V lookup: CDR1 SGHDT, CDR2 YYEEEE. V was trimmed by 4 bases and J by 0 bases, leaving 7 bases between them. CDR3 length: 13 residues. The chain's CDR3 is CASSPDLNTEAFF. CDR3 nucleotides: TGTGCCAGCAGCCCGGACCTGAACACTGAAGCTTTCTTT. The full variable domain, completed using reference TRBV5-6 and TRBJ1-1, is DAGVTQSPTHLIKTRGQQVTLRCSPKSGHDTVSWYQQALGQGPQFIFQYYEEEERQRGNFPDRFSGHQFPNYSSELNVNALLLGDSALYLCASSPDLNTEAFFGQGTRLTVV.

The rearrangement links TRBV2 to TRBJ2-6; D possibly corresponds to TRBD2 (5 bases). There are 15 residues in the CDR3. V lost 3 bases, J lost 2 bases, and 8 bases lay in between. Germline assignment: CDR1 SNHLY and CDR2 FYNNEI. This chain's CDR3 is CASSDGVTGANVLTF. The DNA for the CDR3 is TGTGCCAGCAGTGACGGGGTAACTGGGGCCAACGTCCTGACTTTC.

A remark on this clone: This same CDR3 is encoded by further DNA sequences in the sample. This chain links TRBV5-1 with TRBJ1-4, with a weak D call TRBD1 (5 bases). The CDR3 contains 15 residues. Germline V gene lookup returns CDR1 SGHRS and CDR2 YFSETQ. Trimming removed 4 bases at V and 5 bases at J, with 15 bases between. CDR3 sequence (DNA): TGCGCCAGCAGCCCGGGGCCCGGGGGGAATGAAAAACTGTTTTTT. It is translated as CASSPGPGGNEKLFF.

The J gene is TRBJ2-5, the V gene TRBV19; TRBD2 matches 9 bases. V lost 5 bases and J lost 4; bases outside the gene matches: 5. Germline V lookup: CDR1 LNHDA, CDR2 SQIVND (reference sequence). The CDR3 covers 14 residues. CDR3 region: CASSLGTSPETQYF. CDR3 DNA sequence: TGTGCCAGTAGTCTTGGGACTAGCCCAGAGACCCAGTACTTC.

The sample holds a few counts of this clone. This chain uses TRBV7-2 with TRBJ2-5; D call uncertain. Germline V gives CDR1 SGHTA, CDR2 FQGNSA. The CDR3 runs to 14 residues. V dropped 5 bases and J dropped 0 bases, with 10 bases sitting between them. CDR3: CASSPPGNQETQYF. In DNA form, the CDR3 reads TGTGCCAGCAGCCCACCGGGCAACCAAGAGACCCAGTACTTC.

The rearrangement uses TRBV29-1 and TRBJ1-4; 9 bases fit TRBD1. There are 18 residues in the CDR3. Unmatched junction bases numbered 16, after V lost 6 bases and J lost 2 bases. CDR1 SQVTM and CDR2 ANQGSEA come from the germline V gene. In DNA, the CDR3 is TGCAGCGTCGGAACCGGGACAGGGAATTCCGGGACTAATGAAAAACTGTTTTTT. Protein sequence: CSVGTGTGNSGTNEKLFF. The complete variable domain, with remaining parts taken from reference TRBV29-1 and TRBJ1-4, reads SAVISQKPSRDICQRGTSLTIQCQVDSQVTMMFWYRQQPGQSLTLIATANQGSEATYESGFVIDKFPISRPNLTFSTLTVSNMSPEDSSIYLCSVGTGTGNSGTNEKLFFGSGTQLSVL.

This sequence joins TRBV7-2 and TRBJ1-5, with unresolved D. The CDR3 extends over 15 amino acids. V was shortened by 2 bases and J by 2 bases, with 10 bases between the two germline ends. From germline, CDR1 is SGHTA and CDR2 FQGNSA. The CDR3 is CASSLKGPRNQPQHF. The CDR3 region has the DNA TGTGCCAGCAGCTTAAAGGGCCCGCGCAATCAGCCCCAGCATTTT.

The rearrangement uses TRBV7-8 and TRBJ2-5, with TRBD1 identical over 7 bases. The CDR3 loop spans 13 amino acids. V lost 4 bases, J lost 4 bases, and 3 bases stayed unmatched. Germline V gene sequence: CDR1 SGHVS, CDR2 FQNEAQ. CDR3 DNA: TGTGCCAGCAGCTCCCGGGACAGAGAGACCCAGTACTTC. Translation: CASSSRDRETQYF. Looking up the rest from reference TRBV7-8 and TRBJ2-5 gives the full variable domain: GAGVSQSPRYKVAKRGQDVALRCDPISGHVSLFWYQQALGQGPEFLTYFQNEAQLDKSGLPSDRFFAERPEGSVSTLKIQRTQQEDSAVYLCASSSRDRETQYFGPGTRLLVL.

The chain is built from TRBV28 and TRBJ1-5; D might be TRBD1 (5 bases). V lost 7 bases and J 1 base, leaving 14 bases between the germline ends. CDR1 and CDR2 (germline): MDHEN, SYDVKM. The CDR3 covers 15 residues. The CDR3 spells CASTELRESNQPQHF. The CDR3, as DNA: TGTGCCAGCACGGAACTCAGGGAAAGCAATCAGCCCCAGCATTTT.

The V and J genes are TRBV6-5 and TRBJ1-5; D gene unclear. Per the germline V gene, CDR1 is MNHEY and CDR2 is SVGAGI. The CDR3 runs to 15 residues. Trimming stripped 0 bases from V and 0 bases from J, with 6 bases between. This chain's CDR3 is CASSYSLSSNQPQHF. CDR3 in DNA: TGTGCCAGCAGTTACTCTTTAAGTAGCAATCAGCCCCAGCATTTT.